This T cell receptor (beta chain) was documented in a study of cytomegalovirus exposure and HLA in healthy donors. With 5 bases clipped from V and 4 bases from J, the junction kept 9 bases outside the gene matches. Germline loops: CDR1 SEHNR, CDR2 FQNEAQ (reference sequence). The CDR3 has 15 amino acids. PCR used 60 Vbeta primers and 13 Jbeta primers. In the original workflow: Among the unique TCR beta chains that a later analysis counted, about 81 million in all, 9.5 million to 11 million were shared. Using immunoSEQ multiplex PCR, the repertoire was profiled, and TCRdb retains in-frame clones only, with some absent. V and J calls plus clone size are reproduced from that table; the DNA served to infer D and trimming. The sample has about 160,000 clones, approximately 79% seen once. Study results and limitations: Reportedly, fewer N-insertions than the roughly 700-donor mean appeared in an Asian-associated ancestry cluster in a later analysis. According to the study, around 150 TCR beta chains were cytomegalovirus-associated. Only CMV serostatus was available as immune exposure information.

About this clone itself: Its antigen remains unidentified.

This chain joins TRBV7-9 and TRBJ2-7, with TRBD1 identical over 9 bases. This TCR derives from a man aged 35-49 years in good health and CMV-seropositive. The sample was PBMCs. The CDR3, as DNA: TGTGCCAGCAGCGAGACAGGGGGTCTAAAGTACGAGCAGTACTTC. Translation: CASSETGGLKYEQYF.